This TCR beta chain was identified in a study of T cell responses to AZD1222 COVID-19 vaccine listed by TCRdb under 2021. General notes on the study: TCR sequencing was performed for approximately 240 trial participants, of whom roughly 200 were given two doses of AZD1222 and some 26 were given two doses of MenACWY control vaccine. Trial participants were enrolled by age into subgroups of 18-55, 56-69 and 70-plus years, and about 150, 27 and 61 TCR-sequenced participants, respectively, were included in these subgroups. Results the study describes overall, beyond this receptor: In the small 56-69-year group, the increase in depth fell short of significance, most likely because of low power. Nearly half of unique spike-specific TCRs reportedly recognized epitopes outside regions mutated in the B.1.351 and B.1.1.7 variants. After two AZD1222 doses, both the breadth and the depth of spike-specific TCRs were significantly higher than at day 0 and than in MenACWY recipients. Most participants were white British and females outnumbered males, and the authors suggested that clonal diversity may have been underestimated. Conclusions about previously exposed vaccinees were limited because only 5 or 6 AZD1222 recipients were SARS-CoV-2 seropositive at baseline. The whole spike protein was spanned by vaccine-associated CD4 TCRs, and dominant responses were seen in regions 160-218 and 743-854. No day 14 peak-response samples were available, so repertoires were characterized only after the peak T cell response.

According to the germline V gene, CDR1 reads LGHNA and CDR2 reads YNFKEQ. Counted from cysteine to phenylalanine, this CDR3 has 16 amino acids. CDR3 DNA only is kept here, 48 bases in frame from base 1. Trimming takes 0 bases off V and 4 bases off J; junction bases not matched to a gene: 4. The CDR3 regions of human TCRbeta chains were subjected to immunosequencing. As for how the authors treated the data: Repertoire TCRs were checked for matches against a reference library of SARS-CoV-2-specific TCRs that had been generated using the MIRA antigen-specificity platform. Breadth was defined as the fraction of unique TCRs that were SARS-CoV-2-associated, and depth was defined as the fraction of total T cells that were SARS-CoV-2-associated. Each spike-specific TCR was assigned to its reactive spike region and to a CD4 or CD8 class using the MIRA data. Log10-transformed breadth and depth values were compared by one-way ANOVA with Sidak's multiple comparisons tests. TCRdb provides this immuneACCESS table in a form limited to in-frame rearrangements. Some clones are lacking; in checked studies, under half of them reflect an unresolved V gene, and why the rest are absent is not known. The V and J calls and the clone size are those of that table, but D and trimming were determined from the DNA. In this sample the table shows approximately 220,000 clones, around 93% of which occur a single time. Approximately 1% of the sample belongs to the ten largest clones.

The time point label, read with the paper, signifies: baseline before first vaccination. Reading the label with the study, this specimen's treatment or condition is: meningococcal conjugate vaccine given as trial control. Vaccinee samples were obtained from the UK trials COV001 and COV002, which included a single-blind randomized controlled phase 2/3 trial of AZD1222 (ChAdOx1 nCoV-19) in healthy adults. For TCRbeta chain sequencing, PBMC samples were collected from trial participants at day 0 and at day 28 after the second dose. This clone turned up a few times. The antigen it binds to is not known. No clone much larger than this one lies a single base away; base qualities are absent.

The clonotype originates from an adult in good health. This material consisted of peripheral blood, taken on day 0 of MenACWY control vaccination. The chain uses TRBV4-2 and TRBJ2-2, with 8 middle bases fitting TRBD2. The bases read TGTGCCAGCAGCCAAGAGGCGGGGGGACCCACCGGGGAGCTGTTTTTT. Its protein product is CASSQEAGGPTGELFF.